This TCR beta chain was sequenced during a study of CD8 T cells in Susac syndrome. Overall study results and limits: Clonal expansion was present among Susac CD8+ cells. This expansion reached its peak in TEMRA cells and in active patients. In total CD8+ repertoires, over 15 Susac-specific public clones were detected, and CD8+ TEMRA repertoires contained several.

The authors negatively isolated CD8+ and CD4+ T cells and FACS-enriched TEMRA cells. A word on this clonotype: Its antigen is not known.

Roughly 0.45 to 1 ug RNA was reverse transcribed with random hexamers. Amplification of TCR beta CDR3 spanned 54 Vbeta and 13 Jbeta via immunoSEQ multiplex PCR. TCRdb redid the calling of the immunoSEQ multiplex PCR reads with MiXCR, one entry per CDR3 protein. Of about 130,000 distinct CDR3 sequences in the sample, more than 85% are singletons; the top ten hold over 0.15%. Per germline, CDR1 SNHLY and CDR2 FYNNEI. Trimming took 4 bases from V and 7 from J, leaving 14 bases between them. The CDR3 has 14 amino acids. The chain carries TRBV2 and TRBJ1-5; D gene uncertain. Sequences were obtained from CD8+ T cells from PBMCs. The receptor was isolated from a human donor with Susac syndrome. For the CDR3, the DNA is TGTGCCAGCAGTGCCGACGGTTACTGGCAGCCCCAGCATTTT. Translated, it gives CASSADGYWQPQHF. The full variable domain, its missing parts supplied by reference TRBV2 and TRBJ1-5, is EPEVTQTPSHQVTQMGQEVILRCVPISNHLYFYWYRQILGQKVEFLVSFYNNEISEKSEIFDDQFSVERPDGSNFTLKIRSTKLEDSAMYFCASSADGYWQPQHFGDGTRLSIL.